Sequencing of this T cell receptor (beta chain) was carried out in a study of spatial heterogeneity in lung cancer. Study summary: Donors were fewer than 90 untreated early-stage non-small cell lung cancer patients. Each unique TCR and UMI combination was seen more than ten times on average in raw reads. Regarding the study as a whole: There were more appearances of ubiquitous expanded tumor TCRs in blood at resection than at follow-up.

Time point specified: blood at routine non-recurrence follow-up after resection. Whole RNA from tumor, nontumor lung or frozen PBMC was sequenced unsorted. This clonotype was counted ten times or more. Its antigen is not identified. Unique molecular identifiers tagged every individual TCR cDNA molecule. TCRdb analysed the 5' RACE reads with MiXCR anew, one entry per CDR3 protein. The sample gives about 120,000 distinct CDR3 sequences, roughly an eighth of which show up once; 16% is in the top ten. The V end was cut by 4 bases, the J end by 4 bases, with 14 bases between. CDR3 length equals 16 residues. CDR1 and CDR2 (germline): LNHDA, SQIVND (reference sequence).

Sequenced here: PBMCs, sampled at follow-up. The chain uses TRBV19 and TRBJ2-6; D remains ambiguous. This receptor was identified in a male donor with early-stage non-small cell lung cancer. The DNA of the CDR3 is TGTGCCAGTAGTAGCCGCGTCGCGTCGGGGGCCAACGTCCTGACTTTC. Translated: CASSSRVASGANVLTF.